Following are 31 T cell receptor beta chains from one sample sequenced in a study of beta chain features in type 1 diabetes. Study-level results: When Type 1 diabetes patients were examined, their TCRB CDR3s proved moderately but significantly shorter in all four CD4+ subsets.

Expressed TCRB transcripts were sequenced because the entire RNA isolate underwent reverse transcription. The repertoire was sequenced with immunoSEQ multiplex PCR; TCRdb's copy has only in-frame clones and lacks some. Of 600,000 to 700,000 clones listed, roughly 12% are singletons. No antigen is known for these receptors. Material: naive CD4+ T cells from blood. The receptors derive from a man aged 25-40 years with type 1 diabetes.

This clone was seen more than once but under ten times. This sample also contains other DNA sequences that code for the same CDR3. This chain connects TRBV14 to TRBJ1-2; D perhaps matches TRBD1 (5 bases). This CDR3 has 13 amino acids. The V and J ends lost 0 bases and 7 bases respectively, with 9 bases between them. From germline, CDR1 is SGHDN and CDR2 FVKESK. CDR3 nucleotide sequence: TGTGCCAGCAGCCAAGATCGGACAAGTGGCTACACCTTC. Translated, it gives CASSQDRTSGYTF.

Only a few counts were recorded for this clone. The chain recombines TRBV18 with TRBJ2-7, with 9 bases lining up with TRBD1. Germline loops: CDR1 KGHSH, CDR2 LQKENI. This CDR3 region has 15 residues. With 6 bases clipped from V and 2 bases from J, the junction kept 8 bases outside the gene matches. CDR3 residues: CASSPGTGRAYEQYF. In DNA form, the CDR3 reads TGTGCCAGCTCCCCCGGGACAGGGCGCGCCTACGAGCAGTACTTC.

The chain combines TRBV7-9 with TRBJ2-6, with D possibly being TRBD1 (5 bases). Germline V CDR1 and CDR2: SEHNR, FQNEAQ (reference sequence). V was cut by 2 bases and J by 3 bases, with 8 bases left in between. This CDR3 comprises 15 residues. CDR3 nucleotides: TGTGCCAGCAGCTTACGCAGGGATGGGGCCAACGTCCTGACTTTC. Protein: CASSLRRDGANVLTF.

This clone was seen a few times. V usage is TRBV27 and J usage is TRBJ2-5; 10 bases fit TRBD1. The length of the CDR3 is 15 residues. Per germline, CDR1 MNHEY and CDR2 SMNVEV (reference sequence). The trim removed 6 bases at V and 3 bases at J, leaving 7 bases unmatched. Written as DNA, the CDR3 is TGTGCCAGCAGCCGGGACAGGGGATGGGAAGAGACCCAGTACTTC. Its protein product is CASSRDRGWEETQYF.

The J gene is TRBJ1-1, the V gene TRBV10-3; D unresolved. The CDR3 loop spans 14 amino acids. The ends were cut back, 4 bases at V and 2 bases at J, with 11 bases in the middle. Per the germline V gene, CDR1 is ENHRY and CDR2 is SYGVKD. CDR3 sequence: CAISGTEFNTEAFF. DNA of the CDR3: TGTGCCATCAGTGGAACAGAATTTAACACTGAAGCTTTCTTT.

Only a few counts were recorded for this clone. The J gene is TRBJ2-7, the V gene TRBV5-4; D unclear. V was pared by 0 bases and J by 2 bases, with 12 bases between. The germline V gene has CDR1 SGHNT and CDR2 YYREEE (reference sequence). The CDR3 length is 15 residues. The CDR3 DNA is TGTGCCAGCAGCTTGGAGCTACCCCCTGCCTACGAGCAGTACTTC. It codes for CASSLELPPAYEQYF.

This rearrangement joins TRBV15 to TRBJ2-7; 7 bases map to TRBD1. This CDR3 is built from 14 residues. Trimming removed 5 bases from V and 2 bases from J; junction bases left unmatched: 6. From germline, CDR1 is LNHNV and CDR2 YYDKDF (reference sequence). DNA of the CDR3: TGTGCCACCAGCCGACAGACAGGGCCCTACGAGCAGTACTTC. Amino acid sequence: CATSRQTGPYEQYF.

The sample holds a few counts of this clone. The chain recombines TRBV4-2 with TRBJ1-2; D unresolved. This CDR3 comprises 13 residues. The ends were cut back, 0 bases at V and 7 bases at J, with 9 bases in the middle. CDR1 is LGHNA and CDR2 is YNFKEQ in the germline V gene. The CDR3 DNA sequence: TGTGCCAGCAGCCAAGACCTCGTAAGTGGCTACACCTTC. This gives the protein CASSQDLVSGYTF.

V usage is TRBV7-2 and J usage is TRBJ2-7; D not certain. This CDR3 has 14 amino acids. CDR1 SGHTA and CDR2 FQGNSA come from the germline V gene. Trimming removed 3 bases at V and 5 bases at J, with 14 bases between. In DNA, the CDR3 is TGTGCCAGCAGCTTCAGACAAGGGAACCACGAGCAGTACTTC. It is translated as CASSFRQGNHEQYF.

This clone has more than one count but fewer than ten. The gene calls are TRBV18 and TRBJ2-5; D gene uncertain. Germline V lookup: CDR1 KGHSH, CDR2 LQKENI. V was clipped by 6 bases and J by 7 bases, with 15 bases between them. CDR3 length: 13 residues. The CDR3 protein is CASSPTTLGTQYF. Here the CDR3 DNA reads TGTGCCAGCTCTCCAACTACCCTGGGGACCCAGTACTTC.

V and J are TRBV4-1 and TRBJ2-7; 10 nucleotides align to TRBD2. Germline V CDR1 and CDR2: MGHRA, YSYEKL. V shed 1 base, J shed 5 bases, and the junction held 5 bases outside the gene matches. There are 15 residues in the CDR3. The CDR3 reads CASSQASGGVDEQYF. For the CDR3, the DNA is TGCGCCAGCAGCCAAGCCAGCGGGGGGGTGGACGAGCAGTACTTC.

The V gene is TRBV27, the J gene TRBJ1-5; 10 bases align to TRBD1. The germline gives CDR1 MNHEY, CDR2 SMNVEV (reference sequence). The CDR3 sequence is 15 residues long. V gave up 6 bases and J gave up 6 bases; unmatched junction bases: 8. This chain's CDR3 is CASRAGTGAFQPQHF. The CDR3 nucleotides are TGTGCCAGCAGGGCCGGGACAGGGGCCTTTCAGCCCCAGCATTTT.

This clone was counted between two and nine times. The chain employs TRBV11-3 and TRBJ2-1; D unclear. Trimming cost V 6 bases and J 7 bases, with 16 bases left between them. The CDR3 extends over 14 amino acids. Germline CDR1 is SGHNT and CDR2 is YENEEA. Here the CDR3 reads CASRMATGGNEQFF. The CDR3 DNA reads TGTGCCAGCAGAATGGCCACCGGTGGGAATGAGCAGTTCTTC. Together with reference TRBV11-3 and TRBJ2-1, the CDR3 gives the full variable domain: EAGVVQSPRYKIIEKKQPVAFWCNPISGHNTLYWYLQNLGQGPELLIRYENEEAVDDSQLPKDRFSAERLKGVDSTLKIQPAELGDSAVYLCASRMATGGNEQFFGPGTRLTVL.

In its sample, this clone was seen a few times. The rearrangement links TRBV5-1 to TRBJ2-3, with TRBD2 matching over 13 bases. V lost 6 bases, J lost 0 bases, and 10 bases stayed unmatched. The CDR3 totals 18 residues. Germline V lookup: CDR1 SGHRS, CDR2 YFSETQ. The CDR3 spells CASISGLAGAISTDTQYF. The CDR3, as DNA: TGCGCCAGCATCTCAGGACTAGCGGGGGCCATTAGCACAGATACGCAGTATTTT.

V and J are TRBV28 and TRBJ2-5; 11 bases align to TRBD2. Per the germline V gene, CDR1 is MDHEN and CDR2 is SYDVKM. The V gene end was trimmed by 8 bases and the J gene end by 3 bases; junction bases not matched to a gene: 11. The CDR3 sequence is 16 residues long. The CDR3 protein is CASGLAGGPVKETQYF. The CDR3 DNA reads TGTGCCAGCGGCTTAGCGGGGGGGCCTGTAAAAGAGACCCAGTACTTC.

This clone was counted only a few times. This specimen includes other DNA sequences encoding the same CDR3. The gene calls are TRBV10-3 and TRBJ2-7; D is unresolved. This CDR3 spans 12 amino acids. Germline loops: CDR1 ENHRY, CDR2 SYGVKD. Trimming removed 0 bases at V and 2 bases at J, with 2 bases between. CDR3 amino acids: CAISESTYEQYF. As DNA, the CDR3 is TGTGCCATCAGTGAGTCCACCTACGAGCAGTACTTC.

In its sample, this clone was seen a few times. V gene TRBV2 combines with J gene TRBJ2-2; possible D gene TRBD2, 6 bases. Germline V lookup: CDR1 SNHLY, CDR2 FYNNEI. The ends were cut back, 2 bases at V and 4 bases at J, with 8 bases in the middle. This CDR3 contains 14 residues. For the CDR3, the DNA is TGTGCCAGCAGTGAAAGAGCGGGCACCGGGGAGCTGTTTTTT. This codes for CASSERAGTGELFF.

This clone has just a few counts. This chain connects TRBV18 to TRBJ2-2; D unresolved. Trimming took off 3 bases at V and 6 bases at J, with 17 bases between the two ends. CDR3 length equals 16 residues. The germline CDR1 and CDR2 sequences are KGHSH and LQKENI. This CDR3 is CASSPDPDRRAGELFF. The CDR3 DNA is TGTGCCAGCTCACCGGATCCAGATCGTCGCGCCGGGGAGCTGTTTTTT.

The chain recombines TRBV7-2 with TRBJ1-2; 8 bases fit TRBD1. The J segment lost 7 bases and the V segment lost 5 bases, leaving 9 bases of the junction unmatched. The germline gives CDR1 SGHTA, CDR2 FQGNSA. The CDR3 loop spans 14 amino acids. The CDR3 is CASSPQGAVGGYTF. The CDR3 nucleotides are TGTGCCAGCAGCCCCCAGGGGGCGGTGGGTGGCTACACCTTC.

This clone was seen a few times. The chain uses TRBV28 and TRBJ2-3, with 8 positions matching TRBD2. This CDR3 spans 13 amino acids. The V and J ends lost 6 bases and 2 bases, in that order; junction bases with no gene match: 1. Germline V lookup: CDR1 MDHEN, CDR2 SYDVKM. CDR3 region: CASSGGATDTQYF. The DNA for the CDR3 is TGTGCCAGCAGCGGGGGGGCCACAGATACGCAGTATTTT.

A few counts support this clone. The chain uses TRBV30 and TRBJ1-5; 8 bases agree with TRBD1. V shed 8 bases, J shed 2 bases, and the junction held 11 bases outside the gene matches. In germline, CDR1 is GTSNPN, CDR2 SVGIG (reference sequence). The CDR3 is 15 amino acids. The CDR3 nucleotides read TGTGCCCTAGACAGGGGAGGATCCGGCAATCAGCCCCAGCATTTT. It codes for CALDRGGSGNQPQHF.

This clone was seen more than once but under ten times. The chain has TRBV4-3 and TRBJ2-1; TRBD2 is a possible D gene (6 bases). Germline V gives CDR1 LGHNA, CDR2 YSLEER. CDR3 length equals 14 residues. V dropped 2 bases and J dropped 8 bases, with 13 bases sitting between them. The CDR3 is CASSQFRGIDEQFF. The CDR3 region has the DNA TGCGCCAGCAGCCAATTTCGGGGGATCGATGAGCAGTTCTTC.

The V call is TRBV29-1, the J call TRBJ1-2; TRBD1 agrees at 12 bases. Germline values: CDR1 SQVTM, CDR2 ANQGSEA. Unmatched junction bases numbered 9, after V lost 0 bases and J lost 4 bases. The CDR3 is 17 amino acids. The CDR3 region has the DNA TGCAGCGTTGAAGATCGGGGGACAGGGGGCTATAGCTATGGCTACACCTTC. Translating gives CSVEDRGTGGYSYGYTF.

The V gene is TRBV30, the J gene TRBJ2-5, with a weak D call TRBD1 (6 bases). V lost 2 bases and J 2 bases, leaving 12 bases between the germline ends. Germline-derived CDR1 and CDR2 are GTSNPN and SVGIG (reference sequence). The CDR3 covers 14 residues. The CDR3 spells CAWSRTALQETQYF. The CDR3 DNA is TGTGCCTGGAGTCGGACAGCCCTACAAGAGACCCAGTACTTC.

This clone came up a few times. The chain combines TRBV5-4 with TRBJ2-3; 8 nucleotides line up with TRBD1. The germline V gene has CDR1 SGHNT and CDR2 YYREEE (reference sequence). With 4 bases clipped from V and 6 bases from J, the junction kept 4 bases outside the gene matches. The CDR3 extends over 13 amino acids. CDR3 amino acids: CASSPTGGDTQYF. The CDR3 DNA sequence: TGTGCCAGCAGCCCAACAGGGGGGGATACGCAGTATTTT.

As for this clone: The same CDR3 arises from other DNA sequences in this sample as well. The chain uses TRBV5-4 and TRBJ2-3; D not certain. CDR3 length: 14 residues. Trimming shortened V by 0 bases and J by 1 base, and 6 bases separated the two germline ends. CDR1 SGHNT and CDR2 YYREEE come from the germline V gene (reference sequence). The CDR3, as DNA: TGTGCCAGCAGCTTGGGAGGCGGCACAGATACGCAGTATTTT. Its protein product is CASSLGGGTDTQYF.

This clone has a handful of counts. Other DNA sequences in the same sample also yield this CDR3. This sequence joins TRBV30 and TRBJ1-5; perhaps TRBD1 as D (6 bases). The V gene lost 0 bases and the J gene lost 7 bases, with 10 bases spanning the gap. The CDR3 spans 13 residues. Germline CDR1 reads GTSNPN; CDR2 reads SVGIG (reference sequence). CDR3 amino acids: CAWSVQGGQPQHF. The CDR3 DNA reads TGTGCCTGGAGTGTACAGGGAGGCCAGCCCCAGCATTTT.

The CDR3 reads CASSYRVNTEAFF. The CDR3 DNA sequence: TGTGCCAGCAGCTACAGGGTGAACACTGAAGCTTTCTTT. V usage is TRBV7-9 and J usage is TRBJ1-1; weak D call: TRBD1 (6 bases). Germline CDR1 reads SEHNR; CDR2 reads FQNEAQ (reference sequence). This CDR3 has 13 amino acids. V shed 4 bases and J shed 0 bases, with 6 bases lying between them.

This clone was counted only a few times. The CDR3 protein is CASRAYNSPLHF. CDR3 in DNA: TGTGCCAGTAGGGCCTATAATTCACCCCTCCACTTT. This chain links TRBV19 with TRBJ1-6; unclear D gene. The CDR3 totals 12 residues. CDR1 and CDR2 from the germline V gene are LNHDA and SQIVND (reference sequence). The V and J ends lost 6 bases and 2 bases respectively, with 2 bases between them. The full variable domain, in which reference TRBV19 and TRBJ1-6 provide the parts outside the CDR3, is DGGITQSPKYLFRKEGQNVTLSCEQNLNHDAMYWYRQDPGQGLRLIYYSQIVNDFQKGDIAEGYSVSREKKESFPLTVTSAQKNPTAFYLCASRAYNSPLHFGNGTRLTVT.

This rearrangement joins TRBV6-5 to TRBJ1-4; 7 bases align to TRBD1. The CDR3 loop spans 15 amino acids. The junction had 4 bases not matched to a gene; V was cut back by 2 bases and J by 4 bases. CDR1 and CDR2 from the germline V gene are MNHEY and SVGAGI. CDR3 nucleotide sequence: TGTGCCAGCAGTTACGGGGACAGCTTTAATGAAAAACTGTTTTTT. Translation gives CASSYGDSFNEKLFF.

This clone has just a few counts. The V call is TRBV29-1, the J call TRBJ1-5; weak D call: TRBD1 (5 bases). Germline CDR1 reads SQVTM; CDR2 reads ANQGSEA. This CDR3 contains 14 residues. V was trimmed by 4 bases and J by 3 bases, leaving 13 bases between them. The CDR3 DNA follows: TGCAGCGTTGGGGGGGACGGACCCAATCAGCCCCAGCATTTT. As protein: CSVGGDGPNQPQHF.